Listed below are T cell receptor beta chains from one sample, sequenced in a study of CD8+ T cells in alopecia areata. Sequencing used immunoSEQ multiplex PCR; TCRdb keeps in-frame clones, though not all of them. The repertoire holds roughly 140,000 clones, with 75% to 85% as singletons. The input for sequencing was CD8+ T cells sorted from blood, taken at week 4, from a patient treated with tofacitinib. Receptor source: a human donor with alopecia areata. Each CDR3 is given with its conserved first and last residue. The D gene is left open where the match is weak. The size field is filled for only some rows; it gives once, few, many or a size class.

v_call	clone_size	j_call	d_call	cdr3_nt	cdr3_aa
TRBV5-1	.	TRBJ2-3	TRBD2	TGCGCCAGCAGCTTGGGCGCTAGCGGGGGGCCACACCTGAGCACAGATACGCAGTATTTT	CASSLGASGGPHLSTDTQYF
TRBV4-3	.	TRBJ2-5	TRBD2	TGCGCCAGCAGCCAGGGACTAGGAGGGTACCAAGAGACCCAGTACTTC	CASSQGLGGYQETQYF
TRBV28	many	TRBJ2-7	TRBD1	TGTGCCACTACCGGGACAGGGCCCTACGAGCAGTACTTC	CATTGTGPYEQYF
TRBV6-5	.	TRBJ2-1	.	TGTGCCAGCAGACAACAAGCGGGCCCCCTAATCTTCTTC	CASRQQAGPLIFF
TRBV19	.	TRBJ2-7	TRBD1	TGTGCCAGTAGTATCGGACAGGGTGGAGGCTACGAGCAGTACTTC	CASSIGQGGGYEQYF
TRBV2	.	TRBJ1-1	.	TGTGCCAGCAGTGAAGTCCAGGGGAGAGAAGCTTTCTTT	CASSEVQGREAFF
TRBV5-1	.	TRBJ2-1	.	TGCGCCAGCAGCTTGTATATCAATGAGCAGTTCTTC	CASSLYINEQFF
TRBV27	once	TRBJ2-3	TRBD2	TGTGCCAGCAGTTCGACTAGCGGGGCCCGAGTTACGCAGTATTTT	CASSSTSGARVTQYF
TRBV5-1	.	TRBJ2-7	.	TGCGCCAGCAGCTTAGGGGACGGAACCTACGAGCAGTACTTC	CASSLGDGTYEQYF
TRBV5-1	.	TRBJ2-7	TRBD1	TGCGCCAGCAGCTTGTCTCAGGGGGCTAGATACGAGCAGTACTTC	CASSLSQGARYEQYF
TRBV4-2	.	TRBJ1-5	.	TGTGCCAGCAGCCCAGCGGTGTGGACTAGCAATCAGCCCCAGCATTTT	CASSPAVWTSNQPQHF
TRBV5-6	.	TRBJ2-7	.	TGTGCCAGCAGCTTTGGACATAGTCCCTACGAGCAGTACTTC	CASSFGHSPYEQYF
TRBV2	.	TRBJ1-1	.	TGTGCCAGCAATCAGGACACGGTGAACACTGAAGCTTTCTTT	CASNQDTVNTEAFF
TRBV7-9	.	TRBJ2-7	.	TGTGCCAGCAGGGGGGACCATCAAGGGAGGGAGCAGTACTTC	CASRGDHQGREQYF
TRBV11-1	.	TRBJ2-3	TRBD2	TGTGCCAGCAGCTCATCTAGCGGGGGGGCCCCAGATACGCAGTATTTT	CASSSSSGGAPDTQYF
TRBV6-5	few	TRBJ2-7	.	TGTGCCAGCAGCCCCCTCGGAGCTTCCTACGAGCAGTACTTC	CASSPLGASYEQYF
TRBV19	once	TRBJ2-5	.	TGTGCCAGTAGTCTCGGGGGACTCGGAGAGACCCAGTACTTC	CASSLGGLGETQYF
TRBV7-2	.	TRBJ2-7	.	TGTGCCAGCAGCTTAGCGAATCGGGGGACCTACGAGCAGTACTTC	CASSLANRGTYEQYF